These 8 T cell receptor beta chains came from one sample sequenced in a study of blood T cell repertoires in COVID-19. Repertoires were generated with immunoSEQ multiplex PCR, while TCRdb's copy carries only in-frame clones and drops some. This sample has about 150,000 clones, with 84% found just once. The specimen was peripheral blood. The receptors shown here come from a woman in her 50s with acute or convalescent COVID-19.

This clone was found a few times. The CDR3 sequence: CASTQGGNYGYTF. CDR3 coding DNA: TGTGCCAGCACCCAGGGGGGAAACTATGGCTACACCTTC. The chain carries TRBV9 and TRBJ1-2, with 7 bases identical to TRBD1. Unmatched junction bases numbered 4, after V lost 6 bases and J lost 2 bases. CDR1 SGDLS and CDR2 YYNGEE come from the germline V gene. The CDR3 is 13 residues long.

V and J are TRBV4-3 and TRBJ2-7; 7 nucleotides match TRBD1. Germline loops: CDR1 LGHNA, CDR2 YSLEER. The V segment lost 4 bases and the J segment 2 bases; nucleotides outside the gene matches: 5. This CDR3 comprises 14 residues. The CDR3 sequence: CASSPDRFAYEQYF. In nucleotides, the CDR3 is TGCGCCAGCAGCCCGGACAGGTTTGCCTACGAGCAGTACTTC.

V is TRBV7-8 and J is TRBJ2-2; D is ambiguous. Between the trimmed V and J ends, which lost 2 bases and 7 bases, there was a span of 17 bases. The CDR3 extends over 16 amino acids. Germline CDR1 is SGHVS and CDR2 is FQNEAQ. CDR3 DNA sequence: TGTGCCAGCAGCTTAAAGTATCTCCAAACGGGCGGGGAGCTGTTTTTT. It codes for CASSLKYLQTGGELFF.

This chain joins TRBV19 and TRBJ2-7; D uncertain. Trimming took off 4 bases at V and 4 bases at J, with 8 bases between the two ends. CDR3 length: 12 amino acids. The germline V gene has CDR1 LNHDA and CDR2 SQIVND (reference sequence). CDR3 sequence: CASSNQVYEQYF. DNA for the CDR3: TGTGCCAGTAGTAACCAGGTTTACGAGCAGTACTTC. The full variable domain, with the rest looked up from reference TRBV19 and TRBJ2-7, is DGGITQSPKYLFRKEGQNVTLSCEQNLNHDAMYWYRQDPGQGLRLIYYSQIVNDFQKGDIAEGYSVSREKKESFPLTVTSAQKNPTAFYLCASSNQVYEQYFGPGTRLTVT.

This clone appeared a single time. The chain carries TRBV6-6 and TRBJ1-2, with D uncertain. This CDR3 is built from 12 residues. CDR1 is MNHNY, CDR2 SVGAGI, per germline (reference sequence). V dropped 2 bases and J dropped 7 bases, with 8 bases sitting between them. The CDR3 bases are TGTGCCAGCAGTTACGAAGAGGGTGGCTACACCTTC. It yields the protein CASSYEEGGYTF.

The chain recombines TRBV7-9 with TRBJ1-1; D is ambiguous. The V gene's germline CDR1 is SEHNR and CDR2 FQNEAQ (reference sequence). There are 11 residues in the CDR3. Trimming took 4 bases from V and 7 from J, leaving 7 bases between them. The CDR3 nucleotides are TGTGCCAGCAGCTCCGGGGTTGAAGCTTTCTTT. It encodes CASSSGVEAFF.

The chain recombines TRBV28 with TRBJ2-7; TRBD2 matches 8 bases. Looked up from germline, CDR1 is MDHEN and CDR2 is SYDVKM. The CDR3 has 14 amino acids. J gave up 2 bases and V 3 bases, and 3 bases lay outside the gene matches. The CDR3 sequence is CASSFAGGPYEQYF. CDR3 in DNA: TGTGCCAGCAGTTTCGCGGGGGGCCCCTACGAGCAGTACTTC. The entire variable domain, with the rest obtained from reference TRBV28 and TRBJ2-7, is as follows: DVKVTQSSRYLVKRTGEKVFLECVQDMDHENMFWYRQDPGLGLRLIYFSYDVKMKEKGDIPEGYSVSREKKERFSLILESASTNQTSMYLCASSFAGGPYEQYFGPGTRLTVT.

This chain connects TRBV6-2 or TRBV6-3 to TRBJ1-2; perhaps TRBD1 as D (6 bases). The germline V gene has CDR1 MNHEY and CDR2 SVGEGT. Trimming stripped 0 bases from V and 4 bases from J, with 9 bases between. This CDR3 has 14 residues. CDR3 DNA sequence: TGTGCCAGCAGTTACTCGGGGGCCGGCTATGGCTACACCTTC. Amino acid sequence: CASSYSGAGYGYTF.